Included here is one T cell receptor (beta chain) sequence, with context. The ends were cut back, 5 bases at V and 4 bases at J, with 9 bases in the middle. The CDR3 runs to 13 residues. TCRdb called the 5' RACE reads again in MiXCR, with one record for every CDR3 protein. The repertoire holds approximately 250,000 distinct CDR3 sequences, with about 5.2% as singletons. These data are taken from a study of T cells after yellow fever vaccination. The rearrangement links TRBV12-3 or TRBV12-4 to TRBJ2-1; D is possibly TRBD1 (5 bases). The receptor was derived from a man aged 18 to 29 who received the YFV17D yellow fever vaccine. The material was CD4+ T cells sorted from PBMCs, obtained on the day of the yellow fever booster vaccination. The CDR3 bases are TGTGCCAGCAGTCAAAAGGGGTACAATGAGCAGTTCTTC. It yields the protein CASSQKGYNEQFF.